This T cell receptor beta chain was observed in a study of cytomegalovirus exposure and HLA in healthy donors. It was with 60 Vbeta and 13 Jbeta primers that the PCR ran. Sequencing was performed with immunoSEQ multiplex PCR; in TCRdb, only in-frame clones are kept and a portion is missing. The sample data list over 120,000 clones. With 1 base removed from V and 10 bases from J, the gap between germline ends came to 10 bases. The CDR3 consists of 13 residues. CDR1 SGHVS and CDR2 FNYEAQ come from the germline V gene. To note about this clone: What it binds is not known.

Study-wide results and caveats: Indistinguishable V segments such as TRBV6-2 and TRBV6-3 were excluded. Highly shared variants forming one cluster were likely a sequencing artifact. In an earlier analysis, productive rearrangement rates for most beta V segments clustered near 87% or 30%.

This chain joins TRBV7-6 and TRBJ2-2; D gene ambiguous. The sequenced material came from PBMCs. This sequence was found in a male donor in good health and CMV-seronegative. DNA for the CDR3: TGTGCCAGCAGCTTAGGTACAGTGGAGGAGCTGTTTTTT. This codes for CASSLGTVEELFF.